This T cell receptor (beta chain) was identified during a study of post-analysis software for immune sequencing data. In its sample, this clonotype was seen a few times. Its specificity is not known. The V segment lost 0 bases and the J segment 6 bases; nucleotides outside the gene matches: 10. The CDR3 has 16 amino acids. In germline, CDR1 is SGHTA, CDR2 FQGNSA. Tagging with unique molecular identifiers was a feature of the TCR beta cDNA libraries. From the PCR reads, TCRdb called clonotypes with MiXCR, one entry per CDR3 protein. The sample has some 890,000 distinct CDR3 sequences; around 53% are singletons. Study results and caveats: Five TRBV segments appeared more often in patients than in controls, and TRBV5-6, TRBV5-1 and TRBV20-1 were among these.

The chain couples TRBV7-2 to TRBJ2-5, with TRBD2 matching 7 bases. The sample was blood. The TCR sequence derives from a girl aged 10 to 17 with multiple sclerosis. CDR3 amino acids: CASSLAVGGTGKTQYF. CDR3 nucleotide sequence: TGTGCCAGCAGCTTAGCTGTGGGAGGGACCGGGAAGACCCAGTACTTC.